The 29 T cell receptor beta chains listed next were all sequenced from one sample in a study of blood T cells in healthy people across ages. A J-beta primer mix and a sample-barcoded 5' primer were used in a second PCR of about 7 to 11 cycles. One entry per CDR3 protein results from TCRdb running MiXCR on the 5' RACE reads. This table has around 1,800,000 distinct CDR3 sequences, 39% appearing once. Material: blood. The origin of the receptors is a human donor in good health.

The chain recombines TRBV7-3 with TRBJ1-1; D gene ambiguous. Looked up from germline, CDR1 is SGHTA and CDR2 is FQGTGA. V was pared by 1 base and J by 4 bases, with 13 bases between. The CDR3 extends over 15 amino acids. The CDR3 protein is CASSLMGGAGTEAFF. The CDR3 region has the DNA TGTGCCAGCAGCTTAATGGGAGGCGCGGGCACTGAAGCTTTCTTT.

This clonotype has more than one count but fewer than ten. The genes are TRBV15 and TRBJ2-3; tentative D call: TRBD1 (7 bases). The CDR3 runs to 15 residues. V was clipped by 5 bases and J by 6 bases, with 18 bases between them. Germline V gene data show CDR1 as LNHNV and CDR2 as YYDKDF (reference sequence). CDR3 sequence (DNA): TGTGCCACCAGCCCAGATCAGGGGGGCCCTGATACGCAGTATTTT. Its translation is CATSPDQGGPDTQYF.

The chain carries TRBV7-8 and TRBJ2-7, with 7 bases lining up with TRBD1. Trimming cost V 7 bases and J 0 bases; bases outside gene matches: 9. Germline V gene data show CDR1 as SGHVS and CDR2 as FQNEAQ. This CDR3 region has 15 residues. For the CDR3, the DNA is TGTGCCAGCACCTTTCGACAGGGAAGCTCCTACGAGCAGTACTTC. It codes for CASTFRQGSSYEQYF.

The chain carries TRBV6-2 or TRBV6-3 and TRBJ2-5; TRBD2 is a possible D gene (6 bases). The CDR3 contains 15 residues. Between the trimmed V and J ends, which lost 6 bases and 5 bases, there was a span of 19 bases. CDR1 and CDR2 from the germline V gene are MNHEY and SVGEGT. The CDR3: CASRRLGVESETQYF. The CDR3 DNA reads as TGTGCCAGCAGGCGACTAGGAGTAGAGTCTGAGACCCAGTACTTC.

The chain combines TRBV18 with TRBJ2-5; 8 bases agree with TRBD2. J lost 5 bases, V lost 4 bases, and 12 bases had no gene match. CDR1 is KGHSH and CDR2 is LQKENI in the germline V gene. This CDR3 contains 16 residues. CDR3 nucleotides: TGTGCCAGCTCACGACCGGGGGGGGCCGGCGTTGAGACCCAGTACTTC. Protein sequence: CASSRPGGAGVETQYF.

This clonotype turned up a few times. The CDR3 sequence: CASSQVRTSAEGTDTQYF. CDR3 coding DNA: TGTGCCAGCAGCCAAGTCCGGACTAGCGCCGAAGGCACAGATACGCAGTATTTT. The chain is built from TRBV4-2 and TRBJ2-3, with 9 bases matching TRBD2. V dropped 1 base and J dropped 1; count of bases not matched to a gene: 9. The CDR3 is 18 amino acids. Germline CDR1 reads LGHNA; CDR2 reads YNFKEQ.

This clonotype turned up a few times. V usage is TRBV9 and J usage is TRBJ2-7; weak D call: TRBD1 (6 bases). Trimming removed 2 bases from V and 4 bases from J, with 16 bases in between. Germline CDR1 and CDR2: SGDLS and YYNGEE. The CDR3 has 15 amino acids. The CDR3 region is CASSVGQGSGYEQYF. CDR3 in DNA: TGTGCCAGCAGCGTCGGGCAGGGGTCGGGATACGAGCAGTACTTC.

This chain uses TRBV7-2 with TRBJ2-4, with D unresolved. The CDR3 covers 16 residues. V gave up 1 base and J gave up 1 base, with 11 bases separating them. CDR1 is SGHTA and CDR2 is FQGNSA in the germline V gene. CDR3 in amino acids: CASSLVLGLAKNIQYF. In DNA, the CDR3 is TGTGCCAGCAGCTTAGTACTCGGGCTTGCCAAAAACATTCAGTACTTC.

This clonotype was recorded at least ten times. The genes are TRBV12-3 or TRBV12-4 and TRBJ2-6; no clear D. The CDR3 loop spans 14 amino acids. V lost 8 bases to trimming and J lost 0 bases, with 8 bases between them. The CDR3 nucleotides read TGTGCCAGCCGACGGGCCTCTGGGGCCAACGTCCTGACTTTC. It codes for CASRRASGANVLTF.

Remarks on this clonotype: One end of the junction varies from germline; a read error may be responsible. V and J are TRBV28 and TRBJ2-3; D is uncertain. The germline V gene encodes CDR1 MDHEN and CDR2 SYDVKM. This CDR3 spans 13 amino acids. This chain's CDR3 is CANSIPAGDTQYF. For the CDR3, the DNA is TGTGCCAACAGTATTCCGGCCGGGGATACGCAGTATTTT.

This chain uses TRBV29-1 with TRBJ2-3; perhaps D is TRBD1 or TRBD2 (5 bases each). The CDR3 is made up of 13 amino acids. Per germline, CDR1 SQVTM and CDR2 ANQGSEA. The V end was cut by 4 bases, the J end by 6 bases, with 14 bases between. CDR3 residues: CSVGGVITDTQYF. The CDR3 DNA is TGCAGCGTTGGAGGGGTTATAACGGATACGCAGTATTTT.

V usage is TRBV27 and J usage is TRBJ1-2; D gene unclear. The CDR3 extends over 14 amino acids. Trimming shortened V by 3 bases and J by 4 bases, and 12 bases separated the two germline ends. Germline assignment: CDR1 MNHEY and CDR2 SMNVEV (reference sequence). The CDR3 bases are TGTGCCAGCAGTTTGGTAGGCGAACCCTATGGCTACACCTTC. Protein sequence: CASSLVGEPYGYTF.

This clonotype was observed a few times. CDR3 DNA: TGCAGTGCCTTTCAGGGGGACTACGAGCAGTACTTC. This translates into CSAFQGDYEQYF. This rearrangement joins TRBV20-1 to TRBJ2-7, with 7 positions matching TRBD1. J lost 3 bases, V lost 6 bases, and 5 bases had no gene match. The CDR3 length is 12 residues. Germline CDR1 reads DFQATT; CDR2 reads SNEGSKA (reference sequence).

Only one count was recorded for this clonotype. J is TRBJ1-2 and V is TRBV6-2 or TRBV6-3; D remains ambiguous. The CDR3 has 15 residues. Trimming removed 0 bases from V and 0 bases from J, with 8 bases in between. CDR1 and CDR2 from the germline V gene are MNHEY and SVGEGT. CDR3 residues: CASSYSRGSNYGYTF. As DNA, the CDR3 is TGTGCCAGCAGTTACTCGAGAGGCTCTAACTATGGCTACACCTTC.

V and J are TRBV29-1 and TRBJ2-7; perhaps TRBD1 as D (6 bases). This CDR3 spans 17 amino acids. Germline V lookup: CDR1 SQVTM, CDR2 ANQGSEA. V gave up 0 bases and J gave up 6 bases, with 24 bases separating them. The CDR3 bases are TGCAGCGTTGAAGATTACGGTGGAGGCAGGGGTTTTGGCGAGCAGTACTTC. Its protein product is CSVEDYGGGRGFGEQYF.

Details on this clonotype: The DNA is left out, because the CDR3 cannot be placed on it with certainty; the CDR3 is given as TCRdb lists it. The V call is TRBV9, the J call TRBJ2-7; the table assigns TRBD1, which was not confirmed against the DNA. Looked up from germline, CDR1 is SGDLS and CDR2 is YYNGEE. The CDR3 comprises 19 residues, both ends counted. The CDR3 reads CDSSIYLCSVAFRGYEQYF.

This clonotype was seen more than once but under ten times. V usage is TRBV6-2 or TRBV6-3 and J usage is TRBJ1-2; D ambiguous. Deletions cut 0 bases from V and 4 bases from J, with 6 bases between. This CDR3 contains 13 residues. CDR1 and CDR2 from the germline V gene are MNHEY and SVGEGT. The CDR3 region is CASSYSDVYGYTF. The CDR3 nucleotides are TGTGCCAGCAGTTACTCAGACGTCTATGGCTACACCTTC.

This chain connects TRBV10-3 to TRBJ1-1; D remains unclear. In germline, CDR1 is ENHRY, CDR2 SYGVKD. This CDR3 contains 14 residues. V lost 7 bases, J lost 8 bases, and 20 bases lay in between. The CDR3 DNA is TGTGCCATCACCGGGAGTGGAGGTCTCGGGGAAGCTTTCTTT. This encodes CAITGSGGLGEAFF.

The rearrangement links TRBV12-3 or TRBV12-4 to TRBJ1-6; the D gene is possibly TRBD1 (5 bases). CDR3 length equals 14 residues. V shed 1 base and J shed 8 bases, with 9 bases lying between them. The CDR3 sequence: CASSLGQHHSPLHF. The CDR3 nucleotides read TGTGCCAGCAGTTTAGGACAGCACCATTCACCCCTCCACTTT.

This clonotype has more than one count but fewer than ten. The chain carries TRBV7-9 and TRBJ1-6; D perhaps matches TRBD1 (6 bases). Germline V gene data show CDR1 as SEHNR and CDR2 as FQNEAQ (reference sequence). The CDR3 length is 13 residues. V was cut by 3 bases and J by 10 bases, with 10 bases left in between. The CDR3 bases are TGTGCCAGCAGCTTCCAGGGGTACTCACCCCTCCACTTT. It codes for CASSFQGYSPLHF.

The J gene is TRBJ2-4, the V gene TRBV18, with D perhaps TRBD2 (6 bases). V was cut by 4 bases and J by 13 bases, with 23 bases left in between. The CDR3 contains 15 residues. CDR1 is KGHSH and CDR2 is LQKENI in the germline V gene. CDR3 amino acids: CASSLSGTPSGEQYF. CDR3 nucleotide sequence: TGTGCCAGCTCACTGTCCGGGACTCCATCGGGGGAGCAGTACTTC.

The chain is built from TRBV5-1 and TRBJ1-6; possibly TRBD1 for D (5 bases). The CDR3 has 16 residues. CDR1 is SGHRS and CDR2 is YFSETQ in the germline V gene. Between the trimmed V and J ends, which lost 0 bases and 9 bases, there was a span of 16 bases. CDR3 bases: TGCGCCAGCAGCTTGGCCGGGACCCGAGGGACTTCACCCCTCCACTTT. It is translated as CASSLAGTRGTSPLHF.

This clonotype was recorded a few times. This sequence joins TRBV6-2 or TRBV6-3 and TRBJ1-1, with 8 bases that match TRBD1. The length of the CDR3 is 16 residues. V shed 0 bases and J 6 bases; nucleotides not matched to a gene: 9. Looked up from germline, CDR1 is MNHEY and CDR2 is SVGEGT. CDR3 amino acids: CASSYSLRTGPSEAFF. The CDR3 DNA is TGTGCCAGCAGTTACTCGCTCAGGACAGGGCCTTCTGAAGCTTTCTTT.

This clonotype occurred many times. The rearrangement uses TRBV7-2 and TRBJ2-5; the D gene is possibly TRBD1 (5 bases). Trimming stripped 2 bases from V and 0 bases from J, with 7 bases between. The germline V gene encodes CDR1 SGHTA and CDR2 FQGNSA. The CDR3 totals 14 residues. This chain's CDR3 is CASSLRGDQETQYF. The CDR3 nucleotides read TGTGCCAGCAGCTTAAGGGGCGACCAAGAGACCCAGTACTTC.

This clonotype was detected a few times. The chain employs TRBV3-1 and TRBJ1-2; the D gene is possibly TRBD1 (5 bases). CDR3 length: 16 amino acids. CDR1 and CDR2 from the germline V gene are LGHDT and YNNKEL (reference sequence). V gave up 0 bases and J gave up 4 bases, with 15 bases separating them. CDR3 in amino acids: CASSQDLAGTVYGYTF. For the CDR3, the DNA is TGTGCCAGCAGCCAAGATCTAGCGGGGACTGTCTATGGCTACACCTTC.

In its sample, this clonotype was seen a few times. V is TRBV20-1 and J is TRBJ1-5; 7 bases map to TRBD1. The CDR3 loop spans 14 amino acids. From germline, CDR1 is DFQATT and CDR2 SNEGSKA (reference sequence). The V and J ends lost 3 bases and 5 bases, in that order; junction bases with no gene match: 7. CDR3 amino acids: CSASPPGGDQPQHF. For the CDR3, the DNA is TGCAGTGCTAGTCCCCCAGGGGGGGATCAGCCCCAGCATTTT.

This clonotype was counted only a few times. The chain recombines TRBV11-2 with TRBJ2-1; maybe TRBD1 (6 bases). With 3 bases removed from V and 4 bases from J, the gap between germline ends came to 37 bases. This CDR3 has 23 residues. The germline gives CDR1 SGHAT, CDR2 FQNNGV. This CDR3 is CASSFLSSVSPQSTQGLYNEQFF. The CDR3 bases are TGTGCCAGCAGCTTTTTATCCTCTGTGAGCCCCCAAAGTACCCAGGGGTTGTACAATGAGCAGTTCTTC.

The chain is built from TRBV14 and TRBJ1-1; D is possibly TRBD1 (6 bases). This CDR3 contains 15 residues. The V end lost 2 bases, the J end lost 0 bases, and 10 bases lay between the germline ends. The V gene's germline CDR1 is SGHDN and CDR2 FVKESK. The CDR3 here is CASSQLTGMNTEAFF. As DNA, the CDR3 is TGTGCCAGCAGCCAACTCACAGGGATGAACACTGAAGCTTTCTTT.

This clonotype was detected only a few times. The V call is TRBV6-2 or TRBV6-3, the J call TRBJ1-2; D remains ambiguous. Germline assignment: CDR1 MNHEY and CDR2 SVGEGT. This CDR3 has 13 amino acids. Trimming left V 5 bases short and J 1 base short, with 8 bases between. The CDR3 reads CASSERSNYGYTF. CDR3 DNA sequence: TGTGCCAGCAGTGAGAGAAGTAACTATGGCTACACCTTC.